A single sample gave rise to the 29 T cell receptor beta chains below, sequenced in a study of identifying expanded T cells in peripheral blood. Using immunoSEQ multiplex PCR, the repertoire was profiled, and TCRdb retains in-frame clones only, with some absent. Of around 47,000 clones listed, 82% were seen once; the top ten hold 14%. Sequencing was done on a sample of blood. The receptors stem from a person aged 18 to 70 in good health.

This clone was counted between two and nine times. This sequence joins TRBV11-3 and TRBJ1-1; a possible D gene is TRBD1 (6 bases). CDR3 length equals 13 residues. V lost 0 bases and J lost 9, with 11 bases in between. Germline CDR1 reads SGHNT; CDR2 reads YENEEA. The CDR3 here is CASSLERGSQAFF. The CDR3, as DNA: TGTGCCAGCAGCTTAGAAAGGGGGAGCCAAGCTTTCTTT. Drawing the rest from reference TRBV11-3 and TRBJ1-1, the complete variable domain is EAGVVQSPRYKIIEKKQPVAFWCNPISGHNTLYWYLQNLGQGPELLIRYENEEAVDDSQLPKDRFSAERLKGVDSTLKIQPAELGDSAVYLCASSLERGSQAFFGQGTRLTVV.

On this clone itself: The sample contains more than one DNA sequence encoding this CDR3. The V gene is TRBV5-5, the J gene TRBJ1-1; the D is unclear. Trimming took 1 base from V and 2 from J, leaving 6 bases between them. Per germline, CDR1 SGHKS and CDR2 YYEKEE (reference sequence). The CDR3 is 13 residues long. The CDR3 DNA reads TGTGCCAGCAGCTTGATTGGAAACACTGAAGCTTTCTTT. This encodes CASSLIGNTEAFF.

The V and J genes are TRBV27 and TRBJ2-7; 9 bases align to TRBD2. Germline V gene lookup returns CDR1 MNHEY and CDR2 SMNVEV (reference sequence). The CDR3 consists of 15 residues. The ends lost 5 bases at V and 2 bases at J; junction bases unmatched: 7. CDR3 residues: CASSRAGGPTYEQYF. The DNA of the CDR3 is TGTGCCAGCAGTAGAGCGGGAGGTCCCACCTACGAGCAGTACTTC.

The chain has TRBV11-2 and TRBJ2-6; TRBD1 might be the D (7 bases). Trimming pared 1 base from V and 3 bases from J, leaving 13 bases between. Germline CDR1 is SGHAT and CDR2 is FQNNGV. The CDR3 runs to 17 residues. This CDR3 is CASSLVGGGFGANVLTF. The CDR3 nucleotides read TGTGCCAGCAGCTTAGTAGGAGGGGGCTTTGGGGCCAACGTCCTGACTTTC.

The J gene is TRBJ1-5, the V gene TRBV7-2; tentative D call: TRBD1 (6 bases). Trimming removed 1 base at V and 4 bases at J, with 17 bases between. Germline loops: CDR1 SGHTA, CDR2 FQGNSA. The CDR3 extends over 17 amino acids. The CDR3 protein is CASSLEGGRWLNQPQHF. CDR3 bases: TGTGCCAGCAGCTTAGAAGGGGGGAGGTGGCTTAATCAGCCCCAGCATTTT.

The rearrangement joins TRBV6-5 to TRBJ1-4, with no clear D. V was pared by 0 bases and J by 0 bases, with 8 bases between. Germline values: CDR1 MNHEY, CDR2 SVGAGI. The length of the CDR3 is 16 residues. CDR3 region: CASSYSLSATNEKLFF. CDR3 bases: TGTGCCAGCAGTTACTCGCTTAGTGCAACTAATGAAAAACTGTTTTTT.

This chain joins TRBV7-9 and TRBJ2-3; 11 bases line up with TRBD1. After removal of 4 bases from V and 4 bases from J, the junction contained 7 bases not matched to a gene. This CDR3 spans 16 amino acids. Germline CDR1 is SEHNR and CDR2 is FQNEAQ (reference sequence). The CDR3 is CASSSGQGVWADTQYF. The CDR3 nucleotides read TGTGCCAGCAGCTCGGGACAGGGGGTATGGGCAGATACGCAGTATTTT. Full variable domain (remainder filled in from reference TRBV7-9 and TRBJ2-3): DTGVSQNPRHKITKRGQNVTFRCDPISEHNRLYWYRQTLGQGPEFLTYFQNEAQLEKSRLLSDRFSAERPKGSFSTLEIQRTEQGDSAMYLCASSSGQGVWADTQYFGPGTRLTVL.

This chain uses TRBV7-9 with TRBJ1-5, with 7 bases matching TRBD1. Germline CDR1 reads SEHNR; CDR2 reads FQNEAQ (reference sequence). The CDR3 loop spans 14 amino acids. Losses at the gene ends were 4 bases for V and 5 bases for J; bases not matched to a gene: 5. The CDR3: CASSYGTVDQPQHF. For the CDR3, the DNA is TGTGCCAGCAGCTACGGGACAGTCGATCAGCCCCAGCATTTT.

The chain employs TRBV29-1 and TRBJ2-2, with D possibly matching TRBD1 (6 bases). The V and J ends lost 4 bases and 2 bases respectively, with 11 bases between them. This CDR3 region has 14 residues. Germline lookup yields CDR1 SQVTM and CDR2 ANQGSEA. For the CDR3, the DNA is TGCAGCGTTGCCGCACAGGGAAACACCGGGGAGCTGTTTTTT. Translated: CSVAAQGNTGELFF.

The V call is TRBV5-8, the J call TRBJ2-5; no reliable D call. CDR1 is SGHTS, CDR2 YDEGEE, per germline. The CDR3 contains 13 residues. Trimming took off 0 bases at V and 7 bases at J, with 10 bases between the two ends. The CDR3 loop reads CASSLVLSRTQYF. The CDR3 bases are TGTGCCAGCAGCTTGGTGTTATCGCGGACCCAGTACTTC.

This clone turned up a few times. The chain couples TRBV9 to TRBJ2-1, with 14 bases fitting TRBD2. Germline lookup yields CDR1 SGDLS and CDR2 YYNGEE. CDR3 length: 15 amino acids. V gave up 4 bases and J gave up 6 bases; unmatched junction bases: 3. CDR3 nucleotides: TGTGCCAGCAGCCACGGGACTAGCGGGAGCAATGAGCAGTTCTTC. The encoded protein is CASSHGTSGSNEQFF.

This clone was picked up one time. The rearrangement links TRBV30 to TRBJ1-1; 7 bases agree with TRBD1. Germline CDR1 and CDR2: GTSNPN and SVGIG (reference sequence). This CDR3 contains 13 residues. Germline trimming cut 3 bases from V and 5 bases from J; bases unmatched to any gene: 6. Here the CDR3 reads CAWRTGVLTEAFF. The CDR3 region has the DNA TGTGCCTGGAGAACAGGGGTATTGACTGAAGCTTTCTTT.

CDR3 amino acids: CASSVRGVSWSGGWDTDTQYF. The CDR3 DNA reads as TGTGCCAGCAGCGTAAGGGGAGTAAGTTGGAGCGGGGGTTGGGACACAGATACGCAGTATTTT. The chain combines TRBV9 with TRBJ2-3; TRBD2 aligns across 8 bases. This CDR3 is built from 21 residues. Germline V CDR1 and CDR2: SGDLS, YYNGEE. Trimming cost V 1 base and J 2 bases; bases outside gene matches: 21.

This clone was counted ten times or more. The chain combines TRBV29-1 with TRBJ1-1, with D hard to call. The CDR3 length is 13 residues. Germline CDR1 reads SQVTM; CDR2 reads ANQGSEA. The V end was cut by 7 bases, the J end by 2 bases, with 14 bases between. CDR3 nucleotide sequence: TGCAGCGCGACACAGATAGGTAACACTGAAGCTTTCTTT. Its translation is CSATQIGNTEAFF.

The chain has TRBV15 and TRBJ1-2; unclear D gene. Trimming removed 4 bases from V and 4 bases from J, with 16 bases in between. The germline gives CDR1 LNHNV, CDR2 YYDKDF (reference sequence). This CDR3 has 15 residues. The CDR3 spells CATSNGIYSSYGYTF. CDR3 in DNA: TGTGCCACCAGCAACGGGATTTACAGTAGCTATGGCTACACCTTC.

The rearrangement links TRBV5-1 to TRBJ2-3, with D possibly TRBD2 on 6 matching bases. In germline, CDR1 is SGHRS, CDR2 YFSETQ. The CDR3 has 15 residues. V was clipped by 5 bases and J by 3 bases, with 16 bases between them. CDR3 protein: CASSRIRAGTDTQYF. Written as DNA, the CDR3 is TGCGCCAGCAGTCGAATCAGGGCGGGGACAGATACGCAGTATTTT.

J is TRBJ1-3 and V is TRBV2, with TRBD1 as a possible D gene (5 bases). Trimming took off 3 bases at V and 3 bases at J, with 15 bases between the two ends. The germline gives CDR1 SNHLY, CDR2 FYNNEI. The length of the CDR3 is 16 residues. CDR3 DNA: TGTGCCAGCAGTGAGGGGGTCAGGGCGTATGGAAACACCATATATTTT. Translated: CASSEGVRAYGNTIYF.

This sequence joins TRBV5-1 and TRBJ2-3; TRBD2 matches at 7 bases. Losses at the gene ends were 10 bases for V and 3 bases for J; bases not matched to a gene: 8. Germline CDR1 SGHRS, CDR2 YFSETQ. CDR3 size: 13 residues. The CDR3 reads CAFQPSGTDTQYF. The CDR3 bases are TGCGCCTTCCAACCTAGCGGAACAGATACGCAGTATTTT.

This chain uses TRBV27 with TRBJ2-7, with 10 bases fitting TRBD2. This CDR3 spans 15 amino acids. Looked up from germline, CDR1 is MNHEY and CDR2 is SMNVEV (reference sequence). J was trimmed by 6 bases and V by 2 bases; bases with no gene match: 7. The CDR3, as DNA: TGTGCCAGCAGTTTACCAACTAGCGGGATCGGCGAGCAGTACTTC. Protein sequence: CASSLPTSGIGEQYF.

A single count supports this clone. V is TRBV6-5 and J is TRBJ2-5; D possibly corresponds to TRBD2 (6 bases). The CDR3 spans 13 residues. The germline V gene has CDR1 MNHEY and CDR2 SVGAGI. With 11 bases removed from V and 1 base from J, the gap between germline ends came to 14 bases. The CDR3: CAQGGAIQETQYF. The CDR3 DNA reads TGTGCCCAGGGCGGGGCCATCCAAGAGACCCAGTACTTC.

The chain couples TRBV18 to TRBJ2-1; TRBD2 aligns across 7 bases. The CDR3 contains 18 residues. Germline lookup yields CDR1 KGHSH and CDR2 LQKENI. Trimming took 6 bases from V and 0 from J; bases not matched to a gene: 14. The CDR3 DNA reads TGTGCCAGCTCGGAACTATCGAGTAGCGGGTTCTCCTACAATGAGCAGTTCTTC. Residues: CASSELSSSGFSYNEQFF. Looking up the rest from reference TRBV18 and TRBJ2-1 gives the full variable domain: NAGVMQNPRHLVRRRGQEARLRCSPMKGHSHVYWYRQLPEEGLKFMVYLQKENIIDESGMPKERFSAEFPKEGPSILRIQQVVRGDSAAYFCASSELSSSGFSYNEQFFGPGTRLTVL.

V and J are TRBV7-2 and TRBJ2-2; D uncertain. The V end was cut by 3 bases, the J end by 6 bases, with 5 bases between. This CDR3 has 12 residues. Germline V lookup: CDR1 SGHTA, CDR2 FQGNSA. As DNA, the CDR3 is TGTGCCAGCAGCTTTCCTCCCGGGGAGCTGTTTTTT. It codes for CASSFPPGELFF.

This sequence joins TRBV6-5 and TRBJ2-7, with D possibly called TRBD1 or TRBD2 (5 bases each). The CDR3 runs to 15 residues. The V end lost 5 bases, the J end lost 2 bases, and 16 bases lay between the germline ends. The V gene's germline CDR1 is MNHEY and CDR2 SVGAGI. The DNA for the CDR3 is TGTGCCAGCAGTCCCCGTTGGGACGTAGCCTACGAGCAGTACTTC. Protein product: CASSPRWDVAYEQYF.

The chain links TRBV4-1 to TRBJ2-7, with TRBD1 matching 8 bases. In germline, CDR1 is MGHRA, CDR2 YSYEKL. With V trimmed by 1 base and J by 4 bases, 9 bases remained unmatched. CDR3 length equals 16 residues. CDR3 protein: CASSQALDRDVYEQYV. CDR3 DNA sequence: TGCGCCAGCAGCCAAGCTCTGGACAGGGACGTTTACGAGCAGTACGTC.

The chain links TRBV19 to TRBJ2-5, with D possibly TRBD1 on 7 matching bases. Germline assignment: CDR1 LNHDA and CDR2 SQIVND (reference sequence). Between the trimmed V and J ends, which lost 8 bases and 5 bases, there was a span of 15 bases. The CDR3 totals 13 residues. The CDR3: CASAPQGRETQYF. The CDR3 DNA follows: TGTGCCAGTGCGCCACAGGGGAGGGAGACCCAGTACTTC.

This rearrangement joins TRBV9 to TRBJ2-1, with a possible D match to TRBD1 (6 bases). Trimming took off 3 bases at V and 8 bases at J, with 12 bases between the two ends. CDR1 is SGDLS and CDR2 is YYNGEE in the germline V gene. This CDR3 region has 13 residues. The DNA of the CDR3 is TGTGCCAGCAGCGAAACAGGGCAGGATGAGCAGTTCTTC. This translates into CASSETGQDEQFF.

The chain's CDR3 is CASRPFGTGRNNEQFF. The CDR3 nucleotides read TGTGCCAGCCGACCTTTCGGGACAGGGCGCAACAATGAGCAGTTCTTC. The V gene is TRBV18, the J gene TRBJ2-1; 9 nucleotides align to TRBD1. This CDR3 comprises 16 residues. Germline CDR1 reads KGHSH; CDR2 reads LQKENI. V shed 8 bases, J shed 5 bases, and the junction held 13 bases outside the gene matches.

The V and J genes are TRBV29-1 and TRBJ2-7; D unclear. V was pared by 4 bases and J by 0 bases, with 7 bases between. The length of the CDR3 is 12 residues. Germline CDR1 SQVTM, CDR2 ANQGSEA. The CDR3 protein is CSVGVSSYEQYF. For the CDR3, the DNA is TGCAGCGTTGGGGTTAGCTCCTACGAGCAGTACTTC.

This rearrangement joins TRBV5-1 to TRBJ2-7; D may be TRBD1 (5 bases). There are 12 residues in the CDR3. Germline V CDR1 and CDR2: SGHRS, YFSETQ. The V gene lost 5 bases and the J gene lost 7 bases, with 13 bases spanning the gap. The CDR3 spells CASSQGAGEQYF. As DNA, the CDR3 is TGCGCCAGCAGTCAAGGGGCAGGGGAGCAGTACTTC.